This T cell receptor beta chain is drawn from a study of shared clonotypes between healthy human individuals. This clone was seen just once. Its target is not known. Germline V lookup: CDR1 MNHEY, CDR2 SVGAGI. The CDR3 has 16 residues. Deletions cut 4 bases from V and 0 bases from J, with 13 bases between. Measured with immunoSEQ multiplex PCR; TCRdb has only the in-frame clones, and not every one. This table has 2 million to 2.5 million clones, approximately 95% appearing once. Broader study findings: The expectation was that sequencing depth would affect clonotype sharing among donors.

The chain has TRBV6-5 and TRBJ2-1, with D unclear. The TCR comes from a man younger than 35 in good health. The sequencing sample was made of naive CD4+ T cells sorted from blood. The subset: CD45RA+ positively selected. CDR3 nucleotide sequence: TGTGCCAGCAGTTTGAATTTCGAGACCTCCTACAATGAGCAGTTCTTC. It translates to CASSLNFETSYNEQFF.